These 7 T cell receptor beta chains were sequenced from one sample in a study of T cell responses to AZD1222 COVID-19 vaccine. Sequencing used immunoSEQ multiplex PCR; TCRdb keeps in-frame clones, though not all of them. The table shows approximately 150,000 clones, with about 86% occurring only once. Sequenced material: peripheral blood, taken 28 days after the second AZD1222 dose. The receptors derive from an adult who received the AZD1222 COVID-19 vaccine.

The V gene is TRBV9, the J gene TRBJ1-5; TRBD1 matches at 8 bases. The CDR3 spans 18 residues. J lost 0 bases, V lost 0 bases, and 8 bases had no gene match. Germline lookup yields CDR1 SGDLS and CDR2 YYNGEE. The CDR3 nucleotides read TGTGCCAGCAGCGTAGGGGCCGGACAGGGCGATAGCAATCAGCCCCAGCATTTT. Translation: CASSVGAGQGDSNQPQHF. Based on the CDR3 plus reference TRBV9 and TRBJ1-5, the full variable domain is DSGVTQTPKHLITATGQRVTLRCSPRSGDLSVYWYQQSLDQGLQFLIQYYNGEERAKGNILERFSAQQFPDLHSELNLSSLELGDSALYFCASSVGAGQGDSNQPQHFGDGTRLSIL.

The V call is TRBV27, the J call TRBJ2-7, with D tentatively TRBD1 (7 bases). This CDR3 has 14 residues. The V and J ends lost 6 bases and 3 bases respectively, with 15 bases between them. Germline-derived CDR1 and CDR2 are MNHEY and SMNVEV (reference sequence). The CDR3 DNA reads TGTGCCAGCAGCTCAAGACAGGGACTCTACGAGCAGTACTTC. This codes for CASSSRQGLYEQYF.

The gene calls are TRBV3-1 (or the pseudogene TRBV3-2) and TRBJ2-3; D might be TRBD2 (5 bases). CDR3 length equals 17 residues. V lost 6 bases and J 5 bases, leaving 24 bases between the germline ends. CDR1 and CDR2 (germline): LGHDT, YNNKEL (reference sequence). In nucleotides, the CDR3 is TGTGCCAGCAGTACCGTGAGCGGCGGAACATTTGGAGATACGCAGTATTTT. It translates to CASSTVSGGTFGDTQYF.

The chain has TRBV27 and TRBJ2-7; TRBD1 is a possible D gene (5 bases). The germline gives CDR1 MNHEY, CDR2 SMNVEV (reference sequence). V lost 5 bases and J 0 bases, leaving 11 bases between the germline ends. The CDR3 spans 14 residues. In nucleotides, the CDR3 is TGTGCCAGCAGTCTCGGACACAGCTCCTACGAGCAGTACTTC. This translates into CASSLGHSSYEQYF.

The chain employs TRBV7-2 and TRBJ2-7, with D uncertain. V lost 1 base to trimming and J lost 2 bases, with 9 bases between them. The CDR3 has 14 amino acids. The V gene's germline CDR1 is SGHTA and CDR2 FQGNSA. CDR3 in amino acids: CASSLGTQTYEQYF. The CDR3 region has the DNA TGTGCCAGCAGCTTAGGGACCCAAACCTACGAGCAGTACTTC.

The chain employs TRBV19 and TRBJ1-5, with D possibly TRBD1 on 5 matching bases. This CDR3 is built from 14 residues. The V end was cut by 3 bases, the J end by 9 bases, with 15 bases between. Per germline, CDR1 LNHDA and CDR2 SQIVND (reference sequence). CDR3 sequence: CASSMGPILGPQHF. CDR3 nucleotide sequence: TGTGCCAGTAGTATGGGACCAATTTTAGGGCCCCAGCATTTT.

This clone was counted a few times. The gene calls are TRBV10-3 and TRBJ1-4; tentatively, D is TRBD1 (5 bases). The germline V gene has CDR1 ENHRY and CDR2 SYGVKD. The CDR3 has 15 residues. Trimming took off 3 bases at V and 5 bases at J, with 13 bases between the two ends. CDR3 nucleotide sequence: TGTGCCATCAGTGATCCAGGGATGGGGAATGAAAAACTGTTTTTT. Its protein is CAISDPGMGNEKLFF.